This T cell receptor beta chain appears in the sequencing data of a study of T-cell memory formation after mild COVID-19. Study overall: Across donors, TCR clusters were largely donor specific. Study results and limitations: Whether day 37 second-wave clones are SARS-CoV-2-specific was not confirmed. Pre-infection memory showed some responding clones, and this suggested that cross-reactive memory joined.

Germline values: CDR1 MNHNS, CDR2 SASEGT. The CDR3 contains 14 residues. Trimming pared 2 bases from V and 9 bases from J, leaving 11 bases between. TCRdb reprocessed the 5' RACE reads with MiXCR, giving one entry per CDR3 protein. This sample yields almost 35,000 distinct CDR3 sequences, of which 7.5% to 8% are seen a single time; over 25% belongs to the top ten. This clonotype was seen repeatedly, ten times or more. Its antigen remains unidentified. The chain has TRBV6-1 and TRBJ1-6; D gene unclear. This clonotype was obtained from a man aged 18 to 29 who had mild COVID-19 (a few samples of this study predate the infection). Cell type and time point are not known. Sequenced material: PBMCs or a T cell subset sorted from them (not recorded which). CDR3 in DNA: TGTGCCAGCAGTGAATTGGAGGGATCTTCACCCCTCCACTTT. This codes for CASSELEGSSPLHF.